The next 20 T cell receptor beta chains were all read from a single sample in a study of blood T cell repertoires in COVID-19. Some clones are missing from TCRdb's copy, which holds only in-frame ones; the method was immunoSEQ multiplex PCR. The table lists 100,000 to 150,000 clones, approximately 83% of them singletons. Material for sequencing was peripheral blood. The receptors stem from a woman over 75 with acute or convalescent COVID-19.

The rearrangement uses TRBV20-1 and TRBJ1-1, with D unclear. The CDR3 has 12 residues. V was shortened by 3 bases and J by 2 bases, with 7 bases between the two germline ends. The germline CDR1 and CDR2 sequences are DFQATT and SNEGSKA (reference sequence). CDR3 in amino acids: CSASYINTEAFF. The CDR3 coding sequence is TGCAGTGCTAGTTACATCAACACTGAAGCTTTCTTT.

This clone appeared a few times. This sequence joins TRBV11-3 and TRBJ1-6; no definite D call. The CDR3 has 13 residues. Germline V gene lookup returns CDR1 SGHNT and CDR2 YENEEA. The germline V and J ends were trimmed by 0 bases and 10 bases, with 7 bases remaining between them. In DNA form, the CDR3 reads TGTGCCAGCAGCTTAGATCACGGGTCACCCCTCCACTTT. Its translation is CASSLDHGSPLHF.

J is TRBJ1-1 and V is TRBV29-1; 9 bases match TRBD1. The J segment lost 4 bases and the V segment lost 4 bases, leaving 13 bases of the junction unmatched. Germline lookup yields CDR1 SQVTM and CDR2 ANQGSEA. This CDR3 region has 16 residues. The CDR3 DNA is TGCAGCGTTGCTTCCGACAGGGGGTTCTGGAGCACTGAAGCTTTCTTT. Translated: CSVASDRGFWSTEAFF.

This rearrangement joins TRBV4-1 to TRBJ1-2, with TRBD1 matching over 9 bases. Germline CDR1 is MGHRA and CDR2 is YSYEKL. The CDR3 contains 15 residues. V was pared by 2 bases and J by 3 bases, with 4 bases of the junction left unmatched. The CDR3 coding sequence is TGCGCCAGCAGCCAAAGGACAGGGGACCACTATGGCTACACCTTC. It translates to CASSQRTGDHYGYTF.

V usage is TRBV24-1 and J usage is TRBJ2-1; unclear D gene. Trimming left V 6 bases short and J 8 bases short, with 19 bases between. Germline CDR1 reads KGHDR; CDR2 reads SFDVKD. The CDR3 spans 15 residues. This CDR3 reads CATSTPVPSGHEQFF. The DNA of the CDR3 is TGTGCCACCAGTACTCCGGTCCCCAGTGGGCATGAGCAGTTCTTC.

The chain employs TRBV9 and TRBJ1-2, with D unresolved. CDR3 size: 14 residues. Germline CDR1 SGDLS, CDR2 YYNGEE. V lost 0 bases and J lost 8, with 14 bases in between. The CDR3 region is CASSVVVGGGGYTF. The CDR3, as DNA: TGTGCCAGCAGCGTAGTAGTGGGAGGAGGGGGCTACACCTTC.

This chain uses TRBV7-8 with TRBJ1-5; D might be TRBD1 (5 bases). The CDR3 spans 17 residues. CDR1 and CDR2 (germline): SGHVS, FQNEAQ. Trimming removed 0 bases at V and 2 bases at J, with 14 bases between. The CDR3 nucleotides read TGTGCCAGCAGCTTAGCGCGGGGGGGAATGGGCAATCAGCCCCAGCATTTT. Translated, it gives CASSLARGGMGNQPQHF.

This chain joins TRBV6-5 and TRBJ1-6, with 7 bases identical to TRBD1. This CDR3 comprises 14 residues. CDR1 and CDR2 from the germline V gene are MNHEY and SVGAGI. The trim removed 2 bases at V and 7 bases at J, leaving 2 bases unmatched. The CDR3 nucleotides are TGTGCCAGCAGTTACGACAGGGTCAATTCACCCCTCCACTTT. It specifies CASSYDRVNSPLHF.

The chain links TRBV4-1 to TRBJ2-1, with 9 bases fitting TRBD2. The CDR3 consists of 14 residues. J gave up 6 bases and V 3 bases, and 3 bases lay outside the gene matches. CDR1 MGHRA and CDR2 YSYEKL come from the germline V gene. CDR3 sequence: CASSQAGGPNEQFF. The DNA for the CDR3 is TGCGCCAGCAGCCAGGCGGGGGGGCCCAATGAGCAGTTCTTC.

The gene calls are TRBV7-2 and TRBJ2-7, with TRBD1 as a possible D gene (6 bases). Germline assignment: CDR1 SGHTA and CDR2 FQGNSA. Trimming took off 3 bases at V and 2 bases at J, with 11 bases between the two ends. This CDR3 has 14 amino acids. In nucleotides, the CDR3 is TGTGCCAGCAGCTTCCGGGACAAGGCCTACGAGCAGTACTTC. Translating gives CASSFRDKAYEQYF.

The rearrangement links TRBV27 to TRBJ2-2; maybe TRBD2 (5 bases). The CDR3 extends over 13 amino acids. The germline gives CDR1 MNHEY, CDR2 SMNVEV (reference sequence). Trimming shortened V by 9 bases and J by 5 bases, and 13 bases separated the two germline ends. CDR3 amino acids: CASADLRTGELFF. For the CDR3, the DNA is TGTGCCAGTGCGGACTTAAGAACCGGGGAGCTGTTTTTT.

DNA for the CDR3: TGTGCCAGCAGGGGGACTAGCGGGGGCTACGAGCAGTACTTC. This codes for CASRGTSGGYEQYF. V gene TRBV2 combines with J gene TRBJ2-7; 14 bases line up with TRBD2. Per germline, CDR1 SNHLY and CDR2 FYNNEI. The CDR3 length is 14 residues. Losses at the gene ends were 6 bases for V and 3 bases for J; bases not matched to a gene: 1. Combining the CDR3 with reference TRBV2 and TRBJ2-7 gives the whole variable domain EPEVTQTPSHQVTQMGQEVILRCVPISNHLYFYWYRQILGQKVEFLVSFYNNEISEKSEIFDDQFSVERPDGSNFTLKIRSTKLEDSAMYFCASRGTSGGYEQYFGPGTRLTVT.

The CDR3, as DNA: TGTGCCAGCAGCCCGCGGTCGAGGACTAGCGGATCCTCGCAGTATTTT. This encodes CASSPRSRTSGSSQYF. This chain links TRBV7-2 with TRBJ2-3, with 10 bases matching TRBD2. CDR3 length: 16 amino acids. Per the germline V gene, CDR1 is SGHTA and CDR2 is FQGNSA. Trimming at V came to 5 bases and at J to 10 bases, leaving 15 bases not matched to a gene.

V is TRBV4-1 and J is TRBJ2-1; possibly TRBD1 for D (5 bases). This CDR3 is 13 amino acids long. V was clipped by 4 bases and J by 5 bases, with 9 bases between them. Per germline, CDR1 MGHRA and CDR2 YSYEKL. CDR3 loop: CASSRFRDNEQFF. The CDR3 DNA follows: TGCGCCAGCAGCCGCTTCAGGGACAATGAGCAGTTCTTC.

The V call is TRBV2, the J call TRBJ1-1; no definite D call. Germline loops: CDR1 SNHLY, CDR2 FYNNEI. This CDR3 comprises 13 residues. The V end was cut by 4 bases, the J end by 0 bases, with 6 bases between. CDR3 bases: TGTGCCAGCAGTGTTTCCATGAACACTGAAGCTTTCTTT. Amino acids: CASSVSMNTEAFF. Variable domain in full (rest from reference TRBV2 and TRBJ1-1): EPEVTQTPSHQVTQMGQEVILRCVPISNHLYFYWYRQILGQKVEFLVSFYNNEISEKSEIFDDQFSVERPDGSNFTLKIRSTKLEDSAMYFCASSVSMNTEAFFGQGTRLTVV.

V gene TRBV28 combines with J gene TRBJ2-2; 7 bases fit TRBD1. J gave up 8 bases and V 7 bases, and 13 bases lay outside the gene matches. The CDR3 covers 15 residues. Per germline, CDR1 MDHEN and CDR2 SYDVKM. Here the CDR3 DNA reads TGTGCCAGCAACCGGGACAGAGGTCTCCCTGGGGAGCTGTTTTTT. Translation gives CASNRDRGLPGELFF.

The chain combines TRBV5-4 with TRBJ1-5, with 7 bases aligning to TRBD1. This CDR3 spans 13 amino acids. The germline V gene encodes CDR1 SGHNT and CDR2 YYREEE (reference sequence). V lost 2 bases and J lost 6; bases outside the gene matches: 2. This CDR3 is CASSFQGGQPQHF. CDR3 nucleotides: TGTGCCAGCAGCTTCCAGGGGGGTCAGCCCCAGCATTTT.

CDR3 amino acids: CASSEWAAEAFF. CDR3 DNA sequence: TGTGCCAGCAGTGAATGGGCAGCCGAAGCTTTCTTT. V is TRBV25-1 and J is TRBJ1-1; D gene ambiguous. Germline V gene sequence: CDR1 MGHDK, CDR2 SYGVNS. The CDR3 contains 12 residues. Trimming shortened V by 1 base and J by 8 bases, and 8 bases separated the two germline ends.

The chain uses TRBV27 and TRBJ1-2; D is possibly TRBD1 (6 bases). The CDR3 runs 15 residues. Looked up from germline, CDR1 is MNHEY and CDR2 is SMNVEV (reference sequence). V lost 2 bases to trimming and J lost 4 bases, with 14 bases between them. CDR3 DNA sequence: TGTGCCAGCAGTTTAGTAGGACAGAGGAGCTATGGCTACACCTTC. It translates to CASSLVGQRSYGYTF.

This chain joins TRBV5-1 and TRBJ2-1; tentative D call: TRBD2 (6 bases). The CDR3 contains 15 residues. The V gene's germline CDR1 is SGHRS and CDR2 YFSETQ. Trimming shortened V by 6 bases and J by 10 bases, and 23 bases separated the two germline ends. The CDR3 is CASTLTGLTSEEQFF. The CDR3 nucleotides are TGCGCCAGCACACTAACGGGACTCACCTCCGAGGAGCAGTTCTTC.